These 29 T cell receptor beta chains were sequenced from one sample in a study of Graves' ophthalmopathy and Graves' hyperthyroidism. The TCR beta CDR3 regions underwent amplification from RNA transcripts. After a first-round RT-PCR with HTBI primers, a second-round multiplex PCR was run. MiXCR was run by TCRdb on the multiplex PCR reads, yielding one entry per CDR3 protein. The sample has about 740,000 distinct CDR3 sequences, 40% seen once. Specimen: peripheral blood. The receptors were sampled from an adult man with Graves' ophthalmopathy.

This clonotype occurred many times. This chain's CDR3 is CSARVGGVNTEAFF. CDR3 DNA sequence: TGCAGTGCTAGAGTCGGGGGGGTGAACACTGAAGCTTTCTTT. The chain links TRBV20-1 to TRBJ1-1; D is possibly TRBD1 (5 bases). Germline V CDR1 and CDR2: DFQATT, SNEGSKA (reference sequence). The CDR3 runs to 14 residues. The V and J ends lost 1 base and 0 bases respectively, with 9 bases between them.

In the case of this clonotype: This may come from a read error, since a much larger clone is one base off. This chain uses TRBV9 with TRBJ2-6; possible D gene TRBD1, 6 bases. V was shortened by 3 bases and J by 3 bases, with 16 bases between the two germline ends. The CDR3 has 17 residues. Germline values: CDR1 SGDLS, CDR2 YYNGEE. CDR3 DNA sequence: TGTGCCAGCAGCGAATGGACAGAGCTAGGTGGGGCCAACGTCCTGACTTTC. This gives the protein CASSEWTELGGANVLTF.

This sequence joins TRBV5-6 and TRBJ2-6, with D hard to call. In germline, CDR1 is SGHDT, CDR2 YYEEEE. The V gene lost 4 bases and the J gene lost 7 bases, with 12 bases spanning the gap. This CDR3 spans 14 amino acids. CDR3 amino acids: CASSPLLSANVLTF. Written as DNA, the CDR3 is TGTGCCAGCAGCCCCTTGTTGAGCGCCAACGTCCTGACTTTC. Together with reference TRBV5-6 and TRBJ2-6, the CDR3 gives the full variable domain: DAGVTQSPTHLIKTRGQQVTLRCSPKSGHDTVSWYQQALGQGPQFIFQYYEEEERQRGNFPDRFSGHQFPNYSSELNVNALLLGDSALYLCASSPLLSANVLTFGAGSRLTVL.

This clonotype has just one count. The chain recombines TRBV7-9 with TRBJ2-5, with a possible D match to TRBD1 (5 bases). The CDR3 totals 12 residues. Trimming shortened V by 4 bases and J by 11 bases, and 14 bases separated the two germline ends. Germline loops: CDR1 SEHNR, CDR2 FQNEAQ (reference sequence). The CDR3 reads CASSSRVNEQYF. CDR3 coding DNA: TGTGCCAGCAGCTCCAGGGTGAATGAGCAGTACTTC.

This clonotype was seen ten or more times. The rearrangement links TRBV2 to TRBJ1-2, with D hard to call. V shed 2 bases and J shed 1 base, with 11 bases lying between them. The CDR3 has 15 amino acids. Germline CDR1 reads SNHLY; CDR2 reads FYNNEI. The CDR3 protein is CASSETGKGNYGYTF. The CDR3 DNA reads as TGTGCCAGCAGTGAAACGGGGAAGGGTAACTATGGCTACACCTTC. Filled out from reference TRBV2 and TRBJ1-2, the complete variable domain reads EPEVTQTPSHQVTQMGQEVILRCVPISNHLYFYWYRQILGQKVEFLVSFYNNEISEKSEIFDDQFSVERPDGSNFTLKIRSTKLEDSAMYFCASSETGKGNYGYTFGSGTRLTVV.

This clonotype occurred a few times. This sequence joins TRBV5-1 and TRBJ2-2; D gene ambiguous. Germline values: CDR1 SGHRS, CDR2 YFSETQ. The CDR3 sequence is 15 residues long. Trimming pared 0 bases from V and 4 bases from J, leaving 10 bases between. In DNA form, the CDR3 reads TGCGCCAGCAGCTTGGTCTCCAGGAGCACCGGGGAGCTGTTTTTT. Its protein is CASSLVSRSTGELFF.

The chain joins TRBV9 to TRBJ2-7, with no clear D. V was cut by 4 bases and J by 2 bases, with 16 bases left in between. CDR3 length: 15 residues. Germline V CDR1 and CDR2: SGDLS, YYNGEE. In nucleotides, the CDR3 is TGTGCCAGCAGCTCCGACTGGCGGAACCCCTACGAGCAGTACTTC. Protein: CASSSDWRNPYEQYF.

The gene calls are TRBV6-4 and TRBJ2-7; the match to TRBD1 covers 8 bases. Germline V lookup: CDR1 MRHNA, CDR2 SNTAGT. Trimming at V came to 1 base and at J to 0 bases, leaving 5 bases not matched to a gene. This CDR3 contains 16 residues. The chain's CDR3 is CASSDLDRVYSYEQYF. In DNA, the CDR3 is TGTGCCAGCAGTGACTTGGACAGGGTATACTCCTACGAGCAGTACTTC.

This clonotype was recorded a few times. This sequence joins TRBV7-9 and TRBJ2-7, with 7 bases matching TRBD1. The V gene's germline CDR1 is SEHNR and CDR2 FQNEAQ (reference sequence). This CDR3 spans 18 amino acids. The V segment lost 5 bases and the J segment 3 bases; nucleotides outside the gene matches: 19. CDR3 residues: CASSLKPLFGTDRYEQYF. The CDR3 DNA sequence: TGTGCCAGCAGCCTAAAACCCCTTTTCGGGACAGATCGCTACGAGCAGTACTTC.

In its sample, this clonotype was seen a few times. This chain joins TRBV20-1 and TRBJ1-6; D not certain. Per the germline V gene, CDR1 is DFQATT and CDR2 is SNEGSKA (reference sequence). The length of the CDR3 is 12 residues. Trimming removed 8 bases from V and 9 bases from J, with 14 bases in between. As DNA, the CDR3 is TGCAGTAGTAGACCGATAGGTTCACCCCTCCACTTT. As protein: CSSRPIGSPLHF.

The chain has TRBV7-2 and TRBJ2-7; 12 bases are a match to TRBD2. Germline trimming cut 4 bases from V and 4 bases from J; bases unmatched to any gene: 8. This CDR3 spans 16 amino acids. In germline, CDR1 is SGHTA, CDR2 FQGNSA. The CDR3 loop reads CASSWQLAGGRYEQYF. CDR3 in DNA: TGTGCCAGCAGCTGGCAACTAGCGGGAGGAAGATACGAGCAGTACTTC.

This clonotype was counted only a few times. The chain has TRBV6-5 and TRBJ1-6; TRBD1 agrees at 9 bases. The CDR3 contains 17 residues. V was pared by 0 bases and J by 6 bases, with 6 bases of the junction left unmatched. The germline CDR1 and CDR2 sequences are MNHEY and SVGAGI. The CDR3 spells CASSYSSRTGANSPLHF. DNA for the CDR3: TGTGCCAGCAGTTACTCGTCGAGGACAGGGGCTAATTCACCCCTCCACTTT.

J is TRBJ1-2 and V is TRBV9; D gene ambiguous. Germline CDR1 SGDLS, CDR2 YYNGEE. This CDR3 is built from 16 residues. V lost 4 bases to trimming and J lost 6 bases, with 22 bases between them. The CDR3 loop is CASSPRAVAVFDGYTF. CDR3 nucleotide sequence: TGTGCCAGCAGCCCACGGGCAGTCGCTGTTTTCGATGGCTACACCTTC.

This clonotype was counted only a few times. The rearrangement links TRBV25-1 to TRBJ2-2, with D unresolved. Between the trimmed V and J ends, which lost 5 bases and 4 bases, there was a span of 8 bases. The germline CDR1 and CDR2 sequences are MGHDK and SYGVNS. CDR3 length equals 13 residues. The CDR3: CASSSYTTGELFF. The CDR3 DNA is TGTGCCAGCAGTTCCTATACCACCGGGGAGCTGTTTTTT.

The chain couples TRBV19 to TRBJ2-3, with 12 bases aligning to TRBD2. Losses at the gene ends were 10 bases for V and 4 bases for J; bases not matched to a gene: 9. Germline CDR1 and CDR2: LNHDA and SQIVND (reference sequence). This CDR3 comprises 15 residues. The CDR3 nucleotides are TGTGCCACCCGACTAGCGGGAGATGGGGCAGATACGCAGTATTTT. Protein: CATRLAGDGADTQYF. The variable domain in full, with the rest retrieved from reference TRBV19 and TRBJ2-3, is DGGITQSPKYLFRKEGQNVTLSCEQNLNHDAMYWYRQDPGQGLRLIYYSQIVNDFQKGDIAEGYSVSREKKESFPLTVTSAQKNPTAFYLCATRLAGDGADTQYFGPGTRLTVL.

The rearrangement links TRBV4-2 to TRBJ2-7; TRBD2 matches 7 bases. This CDR3 has 13 residues. From germline, CDR1 is LGHNA and CDR2 YNFKEQ. V was clipped by 5 bases and J by 6 bases; unmatched bases: 7. The CDR3 region has the DNA TGTGCCAGCAGCTCGAGGACTAGTAGCGAGCAGTACTTC. Translation: CASSSRTSSEQYF.

The CDR3 sequence: CASSIPRTGGAGTDTQYF. The DNA of the CDR3 is TGTGCCAGTAGTATTCCCCGGACAGGGGGCGCCGGGACAGATACGCAGTATTTT. V gene TRBV19 combines with J gene TRBJ2-3; 11 nucleotides match TRBD1. There are 18 residues in the CDR3. Germline CDR1 LNHDA, CDR2 SQIVND (reference sequence). V lost 3 bases and J lost 3; bases outside the gene matches: 11.

This chain joins TRBV6-5 and TRBJ1-6; maybe TRBD1 (6 bases). The CDR3 is 16 residues long. V lost 4 bases to trimming and J lost 7 bases, with 17 bases between them. CDR1 and CDR2 from the germline V gene are MNHEY and SVGAGI. For the CDR3, the DNA is TGTGCCAGCAGTTCCCGGGACATACGAGAGAATTCACCCCTCCACTTT. Its translation: CASSSRDIRENSPLHF.

V gene TRBV20-1 combines with J gene TRBJ2-7, with D maybe TRBD2 (6 bases). The CDR3 extends over 12 amino acids. V was clipped by 0 bases and J by 6 bases, with 9 bases between them. Germline-derived CDR1 and CDR2 are DFQATT and SNEGSKA (reference sequence). CDR3 in amino acids: CSARDWGLEQYF. CDR3 bases: TGCAGTGCTAGAGATTGGGGACTCGAGCAGTACTTC.

This clonotype was observed at least ten times. The rearrangement uses TRBV12-3 or TRBV12-4 and TRBJ1-5; 7 positions match TRBD1. The CDR3 sequence is 13 residues long. V lost 8 bases and J lost 5; bases outside the gene matches: 6. The CDR3 protein is CASGVDRDQPQHF. CDR3 bases: TGTGCCAGCGGGGTAGACAGGGATCAGCCCCAGCATTTT.

This clonotype was seen more than once but under ten times. The V call is TRBV19, the J call TRBJ1-4; D is unresolved. This CDR3 has 14 residues. Germline CDR1 and CDR2: LNHDA and SQIVND (reference sequence). V was cut by 9 bases and J by 6 bases, with 17 bases left in between. In DNA form, the CDR3 reads TGTGCCAGCAAATTGGGGAAGAGGGATGAAAAACTGTTTTTT. This translates into CASKLGKRDEKLFF.

This sequence joins TRBV2 and TRBJ2-5, with TRBD2 matching over 13 bases. With 7 bases clipped from V and 3 bases from J, the junction kept 2 bases outside the gene matches. This CDR3 is 14 amino acids long. Germline V gene data show CDR1 as SNHLY and CDR2 as FYNNEI. The CDR3 is CASTGLAGKETQYF. The CDR3 DNA reads TGTGCCAGCACGGGACTAGCGGGAAAAGAGACCCAGTACTTC.

The chain combines TRBV20-1 with TRBJ1-2, with 7 bases identical to TRBD1. The ends lost 5 bases at V and 6 bases at J; junction bases unmatched: 9. Germline CDR1 DFQATT, CDR2 SNEGSKA (reference sequence). The CDR3 runs to 13 residues. The CDR3 sequence: CSAGPTGHDGYTF. For the CDR3, the DNA is TGCAGTGCTGGACCGACAGGGCATGATGGCTACACCTTC.

A remark on this clonotype: With a much larger clone just one base away, this may be a read error. This chain joins TRBV7-2 and TRBJ2-5, with D perhaps TRBD2 (6 bases). Germline V CDR1 and CDR2: SGHTA, FQGNSA. The CDR3 covers 16 residues. CDR3 in DNA: TGTGCCAGCAGCTGGGAGACTAGATGGGGCCCAGAGACCCAGGACTTC. Protein: CASSWETRWGPETQDF.

This clonotype occurred a few times. The chain links TRBV6-2 or TRBV6-3 to TRBJ2-7, with 12 positions matching TRBD2. Germline CDR1 MNHEY, CDR2 SVGEGT. The V segment lost 0 bases and the J segment 2 bases; nucleotides outside the gene matches: 8. The CDR3 extends over 18 amino acids. CDR3 sequence reads: CASSYSPRLAGGTYEQYF. The CDR3 DNA follows: TGTGCCAGCAGTTACTCGCCCCGGCTAGCGGGAGGGACCTACGAGCAGTACTTC.

The gene calls are TRBV7-3 and TRBJ2-2; the match to TRBD1 covers 8 bases. CDR1 and CDR2 from the germline V gene are SGHTA and FQGTGA. This CDR3 has 16 amino acids. Trimming cost V 2 bases and J 5 bases; bases outside gene matches: 7. CDR3 in DNA: TGTGCCAGCAGCTTACAGGGGGCGGTTCGTACCGGGGAGCTGTTTTTT. Protein: CASSLQGAVRTGELFF.

CDR3: CASSVNWGLDETQYF. As DNA, the CDR3 is TGTGCCAGCAGCGTTAATTGGGGCTTGGATGAGACCCAGTACTTC. This chain joins TRBV2 and TRBJ2-5, with TRBD1 as a possible D gene (5 bases). This CDR3 is built from 15 residues. Germline assignment: CDR1 SNHLY and CDR2 FYNNEI. Trimming stripped 6 bases from V and 5 bases from J, with 19 bases between.

This clonotype was detected many times. The chain employs TRBV7-2 and TRBJ2-2, with unresolved D. With 0 bases removed from V and 3 bases from J, the gap between germline ends came to 5 bases. This CDR3 has 14 amino acids. Germline V gene data show CDR1 as SGHTA and CDR2 as FQGNSA. The CDR3 nucleotides are TGTGCCAGCAGCTTAGCACATCACACCGGGGAGCTGTTTTTT. It specifies CASSLAHHTGELFF.

The chain carries TRBV4-1 and TRBJ1-1; 7 bases line up with TRBD1. CDR3 length: 12 amino acids. The V segment lost 0 bases and the J segment 10 bases; nucleotides outside the gene matches: 2. Germline values: CDR1 MGHRA, CDR2 YSYEKL. CDR3 nucleotides: TGCGCCAGCAGCCAAGACGCAGGGGGAGCTTTCTTT. As protein: CASSQDAGGAFF.